These 27 T cell receptor beta chains were all obtained from the same sample, sequenced in a study of blood T cell repertoires in COVID-19. Profiling relied on immunoSEQ multiplex PCR, and the TCRdb table lists in-frame clones only, not all of them. The repertoire holds some 86,000 clones, with roughly 88% as singletons. The sequencing input was peripheral blood. The receptors derive from a woman older than 75 with active or convalescent COVID-19.

This clone came up a few times. This chain links TRBV11-2 with TRBJ2-6; D gene unclear. V was pared by 0 bases and J by 0 bases, with 15 bases between. The germline V gene has CDR1 SGHAT and CDR2 FQNNGV. CDR3 length: 19 amino acids. CDR3 in amino acids: CASSLDPRHPDSGANVLTF. CDR3 coding DNA: TGTGCCAGCAGCTTAGATCCGAGACATCCTGACTCTGGGGCCAACGTCCTGACTTTC.

The gene calls are TRBV19 and TRBJ1-1; 8 positions match TRBD1. Losses at the gene ends were 5 bases for V and 0 bases for J; bases not matched to a gene: 2. The CDR3 has 14 amino acids. Germline CDR1 is LNHDA and CDR2 is SQIVND (reference sequence). The CDR3 region is CASSLDRVNTEAFF. CDR3 bases: TGTGCCAGTAGTCTGGACAGGGTGAACACTGAAGCTTTCTTT.

V gene TRBV5-1 combines with J gene TRBJ1-6; D is perhaps TRBD1 (5 bases). From germline, CDR1 is SGHRS and CDR2 YFSETQ. V dropped 0 bases and J dropped 10 bases, with 8 bases sitting between them. This CDR3 is built from 13 residues. The CDR3 bases are TGCGCCAGCAGCTTGGGCGGGGGATCACCCCTCCACTTT. The encoded protein is CASSLGGGSPLHF.

The chain combines TRBV18 with TRBJ1-1, with D perhaps TRBD1 (5 bases). Germline lookup yields CDR1 KGHSH and CDR2 LQKENI. Trimming took 0 bases from V and 6 from J, leaving 14 bases between them. The CDR3 consists of 15 residues. CDR3 sequence: CASSPPGGGSAEAFF. The DNA of the CDR3 is TGTGCCAGCTCACCACCGGGGGGAGGATCTGCTGAAGCTTTCTTT.

V and J are TRBV10-2 and TRBJ1-6; 7 bases fit TRBD1. The germline V gene encodes CDR1 WSHSY and CDR2 SAAADI. This CDR3 has 17 amino acids. V dropped 3 bases and J dropped 5; count of bases not matched to a gene: 10. CDR3 DNA: TGCGCCAGCAGTGACTCGACAGGGCGCGGGAATAATTCACCCCTCCACTTT. It specifies CASSDSTGRGNNSPLHF.

The chain employs TRBV19 and TRBJ2-3; TRBD2 matches at 9 bases. The junction had 6 bases not matched to a gene; V was cut back by 5 bases and J by 6 bases. Germline assignment: CDR1 LNHDA and CDR2 SQIVND (reference sequence). The CDR3 length is 14 residues. The CDR3 DNA reads TGTGCCAGTAGTTTAGCGGGAGATGAGGATACGCAGTATTTT. Encoded protein: CASSLAGDEDTQYF.

The chain combines TRBV11-3 with TRBJ2-7, with a weak D call TRBD2 (7 bases). Germline V CDR1 and CDR2: SGHNT, YENEEA. The CDR3 has 15 amino acids. V gave up 6 bases and J gave up 6 bases, with 21 bases separating them. As DNA, the CDR3 is TGTGCCAGCAGGCCATCTGGCGGGGGCCCGGGCGAGCAGTACTTC. Its protein product is CASRPSGGGPGEQYF.

The V and J genes are TRBV7-9 and TRBJ1-2; 9 bases are shared with TRBD1. CDR3 length: 14 residues. Trimming removed 1 base from V and 4 bases from J; junction bases left unmatched: 1. Germline CDR1 SEHNR, CDR2 FQNEAQ (reference sequence). The CDR3 DNA reads TGTGCCAGCAGCTTAGGGACAGGGGCCTATGGCTACACCTTC. Protein product: CASSLGTGAYGYTF.

This clone was observed a single time. The rearrangement uses TRBV15 and TRBJ1-5; D may be TRBD1 (5 bases). V gave up 3 bases and J gave up 2 bases, with 17 bases separating them. This CDR3 spans 17 amino acids. Germline V CDR1 and CDR2: LNHNV, YYDKDF (reference sequence). The CDR3 loop reads CATSSPRGGRGNQPQHF. CDR3 in DNA: TGTGCCACCAGCAGCCCCCGGGGGGGTAGGGGCAATCAGCCCCAGCATTTT.

The chain has TRBV29-1 and TRBJ1-2; TRBD1 is a possible D gene (6 bases). V dropped 6 bases and J dropped 6 bases, with 11 bases sitting between them. Germline V gene lookup returns CDR1 SQVTM and CDR2 ANQGSEA. This CDR3 has 11 residues. CDR3 sequence (DNA): TGCAGCGTACAGGGTATCGATGGCTACACCTTC. Amino acid sequence: CSVQGIDGYTF.

J is TRBJ2-3 and V is TRBV15, with 10 positions matching TRBD2. This CDR3 contains 17 residues. Trimming at V came to 0 bases and at J to 3 bases, leaving 6 bases not matched to a gene. In germline, CDR1 is LNHNV, CDR2 YYDKDF (reference sequence). CDR3: CATSRDLRLAGTDTQYF. CDR3 sequence (DNA): TGTGCCACCAGCAGAGATCTCCGACTAGCGGGTACAGATACGCAGTATTTT.

The gene calls are TRBV29-1 and TRBJ2-7; 8 bases align to TRBD2. This CDR3 region has 14 residues. With V trimmed by 4 bases and J by 5 bases, 10 bases remained unmatched. Germline CDR1 is SQVTM and CDR2 is ANQGSEA. CDR3 residues: CSVVWREAGDEQYF. The CDR3 region has the DNA TGCAGCGTTGTGTGGCGGGAGGCCGGGGACGAGCAGTACTTC.

This clone appeared a single time. J is TRBJ2-1 and V is TRBV19; 8 nucleotides agree with TRBD2. The germline V gene encodes CDR1 LNHDA and CDR2 SQIVND (reference sequence). Losses at the gene ends were 4 bases for V and 0 bases for J; bases not matched to a gene: 11. The CDR3 loop spans 18 amino acids. CDR3 sequence: CASSRLKRGSTSYNEQFF. Written as DNA, the CDR3 is TGTGCCAGTAGTAGACTAAAGCGGGGGTCCACCTCCTACAATGAGCAGTTCTTC.

This clone was recorded only once. The rearrangement uses TRBV27 and TRBJ2-1; D not resolved. Deletions cut 2 bases from V and 5 bases from J, with 4 bases between. The CDR3 length is 12 residues. In germline, CDR1 is MNHEY, CDR2 SMNVEV (reference sequence). CDR3 in DNA: TGTGCCAGCAGTTTACCGGACAATGAGCAGTTCTTC. Translating gives CASSLPDNEQFF.

The chain uses TRBV2 and TRBJ1-2; D ambiguous. With 4 bases removed from V and 2 bases from J, the gap between germline ends came to 8 bases. The CDR3 is made up of 13 amino acids. The germline V gene encodes CDR1 SNHLY and CDR2 FYNNEI. CDR3 sequence reads: CASSVPGNYGYTF. Written as DNA, the CDR3 is TGTGCCAGCAGTGTCCCGGGAAACTATGGCTACACCTTC.

This chain connects TRBV19 to TRBJ1-2; TRBD1 aligns across 7 bases. V shed 3 bases and J 2 bases; nucleotides not matched to a gene: 9. This CDR3 is built from 16 residues. Germline assignment: CDR1 LNHDA and CDR2 SQIVND (reference sequence). For the CDR3, the DNA is TGTGCCAGTAGTATTAACCGGGACAGAGCGAACTATGGCTACACCTTC. Translated: CASSINRDRANYGYTF.

The CDR3 reads CASPPQGNQPQHF. The CDR3 coding sequence is TGCGCCAGCCCCCCGCAGGGCAATCAGCCCCAGCATTTT. The chain couples TRBV10-1 to TRBJ1-5, with D hard to call. V lost 8 bases and J 2 bases, leaving 10 bases between the germline ends. Germline V gene sequence: CDR1 WNHNN, CDR2 SYGVQD (reference sequence). This CDR3 comprises 13 residues.

The DNA of the CDR3 is TGCGCCAGCAGCTCTCCAGGGCTCCACGAGCAGTACTTC. Amino acids: CASSSPGLHEQYF. The rearrangement links TRBV5-1 to TRBJ2-7; perhaps TRBD1 as D (5 bases). The CDR3 is 13 residues long. Trimming cost V 3 bases and J 5 bases, with 12 bases left between them. The germline V gene has CDR1 SGHRS and CDR2 YFSETQ.

The chain couples TRBV19 to TRBJ1-2; TRBD1 matches at 10 bases. Germline assignment: CDR1 LNHDA and CDR2 SQIVND (reference sequence). This CDR3 is built from 15 residues. The ends lost 7 bases at V and 7 bases at J; junction bases unmatched: 12. Written as DNA, the CDR3 is TGTGCCAGTAACCTAGGGGACAGGGGTCTTCTTGGCTACACCTTC. Its translation is CASNLGDRGLLGYTF.

The chain combines TRBV25-1 with TRBJ1-3; no clear D. Trimming shortened V by 7 bases and J by 4 bases, and 8 bases separated the two germline ends. This CDR3 has 12 residues. CDR1 MGHDK and CDR2 SYGVNS come from the germline V gene. In DNA form, the CDR3 reads TGTGCCAGCATCAGTCACGGAAACACCATATATTTT. Translating gives CASISHGNTIYF.

This clone was detected only a few times. This chain's CDR3 is CASSLKTALNTEAFF. CDR3 DNA: TGCGCCAGCAGCTTAAAGACAGCCCTGAACACTGAAGCTTTCTTT. The chain carries TRBV5-1 and TRBJ1-1; maybe TRBD1 (5 bases). The CDR3 is 15 residues long. Trimming cost V 2 bases and J 0 bases, with 11 bases left between them. CDR1 is SGHRS, CDR2 YFSETQ, per germline.

V usage is TRBV3-1 (or the pseudogene TRBV3-2) and J usage is TRBJ2-5; TRBD1 might be the D (6 bases). The V gene lost 4 bases and the J gene lost 5 bases, with 14 bases spanning the gap. This CDR3 spans 14 amino acids. Germline V gives CDR1 LGHDT, CDR2 YNNKEL (reference sequence). CDR3 DNA: TGTGCCAGCAGCCCTACAGGGTCGGGGGAGACCCAGTACTTC. It is translated as CASSPTGSGETQYF.

This clone was recorded once. The V call is TRBV7-6, the J call TRBJ1-4, with D perhaps TRBD1 (5 bases). Trimming stripped 1 base from V and 3 bases from J, with 9 bases between. The germline gives CDR1 SGHVS, CDR2 FNYEAQ. This CDR3 region has 15 residues. The DNA of the CDR3 is TGTGCCAGCAGCTTAGTACCAGGGCCTAATGAAAAACTGTTTTTT. Encoded protein: CASSLVPGPNEKLFF.

The V gene is TRBV19, the J gene TRBJ2-3, with a tentative D call TRBD2 (5 bases). The CDR3 spans 15 residues. The V end lost 6 bases, the J end lost 2 bases, and 15 bases lay between the germline ends. Germline-derived CDR1 and CDR2 are LNHDA and SQIVND (reference sequence). The CDR3 bases are TGTGCCAGTAGACCACTAGTATCACCCACAGATACGCAGTATTTT. Protein: CASRPLVSPTDTQYF. The full variable domain, with the rest looked up from reference TRBV19 and TRBJ2-3, is DGGITQSPKYLFRKEGQNVTLSCEQNLNHDAMYWYRQDPGQGLRLIYYSQIVNDFQKGDIAEGYSVSREKKESFPLTVTSAQKNPTAFYLCASRPLVSPTDTQYFGPGTRLTVL.

This chain uses TRBV2 with TRBJ1-2; 10 nucleotides agree with TRBD1. Germline V gene lookup returns CDR1 SNHLY and CDR2 FYNNEI. This CDR3 spans 15 amino acids. V gave up 6 bases and J gave up 2 bases; unmatched junction bases: 6. CDR3: CASRERTGGNYGYTF. CDR3 sequence (DNA): TGTGCCAGCAGGGAACGGACAGGGGGAAACTATGGCTACACCTTC. Using reference TRBV2 and TRBJ1-2 for the parts outside the CDR3, the full variable domain is EPEVTQTPSHQVTQMGQEVILRCVPISNHLYFYWYRQILGQKVEFLVSFYNNEISEKSEIFDDQFSVERPDGSNFTLKIRSTKLEDSAMYFCASRERTGGNYGYTFGSGTRLTVV.

This clone was picked up a small number of times. The DNA of the CDR3 is TGTGCCAGTAGTATAAGGGGGTATAATTCACCCCTCCACTTT. This gives the protein CASSIRGYNSPLHF. The chain couples TRBV19 to TRBJ1-6, with D perhaps TRBD1 (6 bases). V lost 2 bases and J 4 bases, leaving 6 bases between the germline ends. This CDR3 region has 14 residues. Germline assignment: CDR1 LNHDA and CDR2 SQIVND (reference sequence). Full variable domain (remainder filled in from reference TRBV19 and TRBJ1-6): DGGITQSPKYLFRKEGQNVTLSCEQNLNHDAMYWYRQDPGQGLRLIYYSQIVNDFQKGDIAEGYSVSREKKESFPLTVTSAQKNPTAFYLCASSIRGYNSPLHFGNGTRLTVT.

This rearrangement joins TRBV19 to TRBJ1-2; D is unclear. V lost 7 bases to trimming and J lost 4 bases, with 16 bases between them. Germline assignment: CDR1 LNHDA and CDR2 SQIVND (reference sequence). The CDR3 consists of 14 residues. The CDR3 bases are TGTGCCAGTAAAGGGAGGGAGACACTCTATGGCTACACCTTC. Translated, it gives CASKGRETLYGYTF.